This record concerns one TCR beta chain sequence. As yet, its antigen is unknown. Clones were read by immunoSEQ multiplex PCR, and TCRdb kept only the in-frame ones, dropping some. This table holds about 130,000 clones, more than 80% found once. These data are taken from a study of T cell responses to AZD1222 COVID-19 vaccine. Study results and limitations: White British people made up most donors, females outnumbered males, and clonal diversity was possibly underestimated.

Looked up from germline, CDR1 is SGHTS and CDR2 is YDEGEE. The CDR3 sequence is 13 residues long. Trimming took 4 bases from V and 3 from J, leaving 10 bases between them. This sequence originates from an adult who received the AZD1222 COVID-19 vaccine. The chain combines TRBV5-8 with TRBJ1-1; the D gene is possibly TRBD1 (5 bases). The sample was peripheral blood, taken 28 days after the second AZD1222 dose. The CDR3 here is CASSLRGDTEAFF. The CDR3 region has the DNA TGTGCCAGCAGCCTGCGGGGGGACACTGAAGCTTTCTTT.